What follows is one TCR beta chain and its context. Its antigen remains unidentified. Base qualities are not provided; no much larger clone lies one nucleotide away. This specimen belongs to a study of cytomegalovirus exposure and HLA in healthy donors (dated by TCRdb to between 2016 and 2019). Turning to the overall study: A later analysis indicated that the 120 validation repertoires were generated on the platform also employed for the 700 or so repertoires of the first cohort. The study combined high-throughput TCR immunosequencing, statistical association of individual TCRs with disease status, and machine learning to predict cytomegalovirus infection status. The study aimed to test whether cataloging public T cell receptors could reveal signatures of past pathogen exposure. Along with the roughly 670-subject first cohort, a separate validation cohort of more than 90 different subjects was used.

The donors belonged to the validation cohort of around 110 subjects, which was separate from the 666-subject first cohort. Libraries were prepared through the immunoSEQ multiplex PCR assay. Per the authors' processing: A statistical classification framework was built for diagnosing cytomegalovirus status from the catalog of TCR beta chain sequences. TCRdb retrieved this table from immuneACCESS and kept in-frame rearrangements only. Not all clones are present; in checked studies, unresolved V genes account for under half, and no reason is known for the remainder. V and J calls and clone size follow that table, whereas D and trimming were derived from the DNA. The sample data list some 110,000 clones, and around nine tenths of these were observed just once. Around 4.5% of the sample lies in the top ten. Here is what the overall study found, with its caveats: The classifier was reported to diagnose cytomegalovirus status with high specificity and sensitivity in both the original cohort and the validation cohort. Subsequent analysis determined that TCRs grouped into clusters in the first cohort also showed a tendency toward co-occurrence across the roughly 110 validation repertoires, and approximately 93% of cluster scores exceeded 0. A few of the identified cytomegalovirus-associated TCR beta chains were confirmed in vitro to be specific for cytomegalovirus antigens. In the study, approximately 160 TCR beta chains were listed as associated with cytomegalovirus. Most TCR sequences were observed very rarely across donors, whereas some public TCRs were present in many individuals. According to the authors, the approach could potentially be generalized to other disease states and immunological phenotypes. The validation cohort had no HLA typing available for a later analysis, so co-occurrence within that cohort was assessed over all 120 or so repertoires.

This TCR derives from a man aged 18-30 years in good health and CMV-seropositive. Sequencing was carried out using PBMCs.

The sequence in DNA is TGTGCCAGCAGCTACAGGGACAGAGATGGCTACACCTTC. This sequence encodes CASSYRDRDGYTF. Recombination connected TRBV7-9 to TRBJ1-2; the central 7 bases match TRBD1. Trimming leaves V shorter by 4 bases and J shorter by 6 bases, with the junction holding 5 bases beyond the gene matches. Inclusive of the bounding cysteine and phenylalanine, the CDR3 is 13 residues long. CDR3 DNA only is kept here, 39 bases in frame from base 1. Based on the germline V gene (reference sequence), the CDR1 and CDR2 sequences are SEHNR and FQNEAQ.